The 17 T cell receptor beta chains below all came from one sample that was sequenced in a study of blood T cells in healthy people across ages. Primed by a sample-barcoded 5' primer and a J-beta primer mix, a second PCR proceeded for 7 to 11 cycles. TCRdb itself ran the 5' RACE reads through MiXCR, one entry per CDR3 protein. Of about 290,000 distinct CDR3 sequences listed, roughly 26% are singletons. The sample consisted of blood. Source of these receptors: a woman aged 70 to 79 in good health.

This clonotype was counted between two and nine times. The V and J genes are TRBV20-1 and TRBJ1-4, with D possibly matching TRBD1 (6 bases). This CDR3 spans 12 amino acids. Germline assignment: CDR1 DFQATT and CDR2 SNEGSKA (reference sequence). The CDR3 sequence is CSGRGRGEKLFF. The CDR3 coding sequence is TGCTCAGGGAGAGGCAGGGGTGAAAAACTGTTTTTT.

For the CDR3, the DNA is TGTGCCAGCAGCCTCCGTGGAGGGTTCGGGGAGACCCAGTACTTC. Protein sequence: CASSLRGGFGETQYF. This sequence joins TRBV5-5 and TRBJ2-5; the D gene is possibly TRBD2 (6 bases). There are 15 residues in the CDR3. V gave up 4 bases and J gave up 5 bases, with 18 bases separating them. The V gene's germline CDR1 is SGHKS and CDR2 YYEKEE (reference sequence). Combining the CDR3 with reference TRBV5-5 and TRBJ2-5 gives the whole variable domain DAGVTQSPTHLIKTRGQQVTLRCSPISGHKSVSWYQQVLGQGPQFIFQYYEKEERGRGNFPDRFSARQFPNYSSELNVNALLLGDSALYLCASSLRGGFGETQYFGPGTRLLVL.

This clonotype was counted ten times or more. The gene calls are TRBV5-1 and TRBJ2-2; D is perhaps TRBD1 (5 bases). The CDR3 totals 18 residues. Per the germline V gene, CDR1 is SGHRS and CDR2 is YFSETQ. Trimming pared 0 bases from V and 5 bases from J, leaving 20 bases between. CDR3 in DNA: TGCGCCAGCAGCTTGGTTAGAGACAGCCAAATAGAAACCGGGGAGCTGTTTTTT. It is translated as CASSLVRDSQIETGELFF.

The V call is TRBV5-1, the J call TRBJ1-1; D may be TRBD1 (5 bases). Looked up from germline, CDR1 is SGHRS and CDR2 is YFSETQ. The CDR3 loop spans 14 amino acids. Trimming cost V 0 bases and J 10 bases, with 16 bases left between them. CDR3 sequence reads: CASSLEGVLAGAFF. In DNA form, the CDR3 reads TGCGCCAGCAGCTTGGAAGGGGTCCTCGCGGGAGCTTTCTTT. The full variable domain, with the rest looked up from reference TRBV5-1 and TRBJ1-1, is KAGVTQTPRYLIKTRGQQVTLSCSPISGHRSVSWYQQTPGQGLQFLFEYFSETQRNKGNFPGRFSGRQFSNSRSEMNVSTLELGDSALYLCASSLEGVLAGAFFGQGTRLTVV.

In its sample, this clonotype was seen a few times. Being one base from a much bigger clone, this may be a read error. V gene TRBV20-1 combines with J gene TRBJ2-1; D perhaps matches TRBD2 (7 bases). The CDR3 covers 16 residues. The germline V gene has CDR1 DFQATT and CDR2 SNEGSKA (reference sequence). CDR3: CSARRQVAGAYNEQLF. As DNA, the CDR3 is TGCAGTGCTAGGCGGCAGGTGGCGGGGGCTTACAATGAGCAGCTCTTC.

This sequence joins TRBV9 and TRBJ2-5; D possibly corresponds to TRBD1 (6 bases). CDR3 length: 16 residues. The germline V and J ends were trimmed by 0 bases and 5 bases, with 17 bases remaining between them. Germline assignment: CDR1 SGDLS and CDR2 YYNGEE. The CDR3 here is CASSVAWPGDQETQYF. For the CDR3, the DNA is TGTGCCAGCAGCGTAGCTTGGCCAGGGGATCAGGAGACCCAGTACTTC. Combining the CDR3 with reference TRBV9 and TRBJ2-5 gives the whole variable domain DSGVTQTPKHLITATGQRVTLRCSPRSGDLSVYWYQQSLDQGLQFLIQYYNGEERAKGNILERFSAQQFPDLHSELNLSSLELGDSALYFCASSVAWPGDQETQYFGPGTRLLVL.

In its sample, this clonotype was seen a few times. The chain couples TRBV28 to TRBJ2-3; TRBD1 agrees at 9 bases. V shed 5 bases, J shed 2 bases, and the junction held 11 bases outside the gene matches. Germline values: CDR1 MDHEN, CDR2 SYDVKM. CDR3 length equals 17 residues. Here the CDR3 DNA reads TGTGCCAGCAGTGCCACGTCTCGACAGGGGGTCACAGATACGCAGTATTTT. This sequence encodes CASSATSRQGVTDTQYF.

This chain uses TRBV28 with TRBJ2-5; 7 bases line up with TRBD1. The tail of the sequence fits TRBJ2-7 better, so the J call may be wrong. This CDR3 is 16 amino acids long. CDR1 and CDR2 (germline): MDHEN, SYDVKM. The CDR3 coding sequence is TGTGCCAGCAGTTTTACATCGGGACAGACTAAATACGAGCAGTACTTC. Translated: CASSFTSGQTKYEQYF.

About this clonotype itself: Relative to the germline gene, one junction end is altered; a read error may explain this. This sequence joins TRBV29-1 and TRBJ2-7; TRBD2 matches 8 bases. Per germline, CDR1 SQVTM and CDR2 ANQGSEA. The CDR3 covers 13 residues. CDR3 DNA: TGTAGCGTTCATAGCGGGAACAACTACGAGCAGTACTTC. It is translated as CSVHSGNNYEQYF.

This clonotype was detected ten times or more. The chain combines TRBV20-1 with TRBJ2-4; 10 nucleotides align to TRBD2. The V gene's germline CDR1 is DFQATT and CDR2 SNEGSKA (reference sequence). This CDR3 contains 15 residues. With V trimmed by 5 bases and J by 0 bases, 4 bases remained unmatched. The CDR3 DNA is TGCAGTGCTTTAGCGGGAGGACTAGCCAAAAACATTCAGTACTTC. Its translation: CSALAGGLAKNIQYF.

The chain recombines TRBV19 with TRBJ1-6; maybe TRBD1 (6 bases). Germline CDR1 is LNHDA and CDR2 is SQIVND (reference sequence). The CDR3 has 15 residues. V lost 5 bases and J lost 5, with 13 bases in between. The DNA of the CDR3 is TGTGCCAGTAGTGAAGGGACACGGAATAATTCACCCCTCCACTTT. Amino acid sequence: CASSEGTRNNSPLHF. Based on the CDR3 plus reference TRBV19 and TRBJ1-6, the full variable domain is DGGITQSPKYLFRKEGQNVTLSCEQNLNHDAMYWYRQDPGQGLRLIYYSQIVNDFQKGDIAEGYSVSREKKESFPLTVTSAQKNPTAFYLCASSEGTRNNSPLHFGNGTRLTVT.

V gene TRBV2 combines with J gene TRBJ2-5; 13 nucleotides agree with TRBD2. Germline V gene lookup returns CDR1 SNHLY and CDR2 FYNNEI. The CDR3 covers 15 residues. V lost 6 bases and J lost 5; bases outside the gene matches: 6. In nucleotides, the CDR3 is TGTGCCAGCAGCAGACTAGCGGGAGGACGGGAGACCCAGTACTTC. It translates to CASSRLAGGRETQYF.

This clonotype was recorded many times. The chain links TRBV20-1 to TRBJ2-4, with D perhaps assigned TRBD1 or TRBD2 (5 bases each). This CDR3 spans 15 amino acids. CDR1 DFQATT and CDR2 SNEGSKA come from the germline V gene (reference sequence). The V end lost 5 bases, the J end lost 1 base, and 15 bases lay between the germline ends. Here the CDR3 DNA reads TGCAGTGCTTCGACCGGGTGGGGGGCCAAAAACATTCAGTACTTC. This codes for CSASTGWGAKNIQYF.

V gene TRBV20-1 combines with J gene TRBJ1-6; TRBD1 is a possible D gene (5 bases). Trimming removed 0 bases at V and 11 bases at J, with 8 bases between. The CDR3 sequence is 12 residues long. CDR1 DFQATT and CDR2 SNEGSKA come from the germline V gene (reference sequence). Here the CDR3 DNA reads TGCAGTGCTAGAGAGGGGGGGACACCCCTCCACTTT. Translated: CSAREGGTPLHF.

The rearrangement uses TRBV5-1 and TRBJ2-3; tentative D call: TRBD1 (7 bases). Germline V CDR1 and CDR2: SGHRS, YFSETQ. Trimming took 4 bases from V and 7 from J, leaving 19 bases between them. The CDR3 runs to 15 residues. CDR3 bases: TGCGCCAGCAGCCTCTCTGGTGGAGGGGGCAATACGCAGTATTTT. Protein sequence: CASSLSGGGGNTQYF.

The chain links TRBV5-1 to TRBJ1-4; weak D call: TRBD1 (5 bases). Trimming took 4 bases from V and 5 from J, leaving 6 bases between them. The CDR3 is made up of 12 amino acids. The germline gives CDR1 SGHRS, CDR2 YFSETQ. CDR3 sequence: CASSNRNEKLFF. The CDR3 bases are TGCGCCAGCAGCAACAGGAATGAAAAACTGTTTTTT.

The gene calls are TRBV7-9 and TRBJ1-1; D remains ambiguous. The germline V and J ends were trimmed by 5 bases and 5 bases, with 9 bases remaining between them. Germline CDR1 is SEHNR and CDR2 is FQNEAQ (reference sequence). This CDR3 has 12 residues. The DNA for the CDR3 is TGTGCCAGCAGCCCCGTTCTAACTGAAGCTTTCTTT. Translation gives CASSPVLTEAFF.